These T cell receptor beta chains were read from a single sample in a study of blood T cell repertoires in COVID-19. This table comes from immunoSEQ multiplex PCR, and its TCRdb copy is limited to in-frame clones, with some not included. The table has under 450,000 clones, roughly 90% seen once. The sample comprised peripheral blood. The receptors shown here come from a woman aged 40 to 55 with COVID-19, enrolled during active disease. CDR3s include the opening cysteine and the closing phenylalanine or tryptophan. A D gene is named only where the DNA matches it firmly. Not all rows give a size; the values are once, few, many and, for expanded clones, a class.

J gene,V gene,clone size,D gene,CDR3 protein,CDR3 DNA
TRBJ1-1,TRBV19,-,-,CASRHLTEAFF,TGTGCCAGCAGACATTTAACTGAAGCTTTCTTT
TRBJ2-5,TRBV7-3,-,TRBD2,CASSPWTRGTQYF,TGTGCCAGCAGCCCGTGGACTAGAGGGACCCAGTACTTC
TRBJ1-2,TRBV4-3,-,-,CASSQETGNYGYTF,TGCGCCAGCAGCCAAGAAACAGGGAACTATGGCTACACCTTC
TRBJ1-2,TRBV29-1,-,TRBD1,CSVDRGRDGYTF,TGCAGCGTTGACAGGGGGCGAGATGGCTACACCTTC
TRBJ2-5,TRBV28,-,TRBD1,CASSLGQGQETQYF,TGTGCCAGCAGTTTAGGACAGGGTCAAGAGACCCAGTACTTC
TRBJ2-2,TRBV5-1,-,-,CASSSQGNTGELFF,TGCGCCAGCAGCTCCCAGGGGAACACCGGGGAGCTGTTTTTT
TRBJ2-6,TRBV11-1,few,-,CASSPRSGANVLTF,TGTGCCAGCAGCCCGCGCTCTGGGGCCAACGTCCTGACTTTC
TRBJ1-2,TRBV7-2,once,TRBD1,CASSPSGTGSYGYTF,TGTGCCAGCAGCCCATCCGGGACAGGATCATATGGCTACACCTTC
TRBJ2-7,TRBV19,-,TRBD1,CASSMGQSSYEQYF,TGTGCCAGTAGTATGGGACAGAGCTCCTACGAGCAGTACTTC
TRBJ2-1,TRBV28,-,TRBD2,CASPPGGRAGDEQFF,TGTGCCAGCCCTCCGGGCGGGAGGGCCGGAGATGAGCAGTTCTTC
TRBJ2-5,TRBV5-1,-,-,CASSFGQFQETQYF,TGCGCCAGCAGCTTTGGACAGTTCCAAGAGACCCAGTACTTC
TRBJ1-2,TRBV5-1,-,-,CASREAPTLGYTF,TGCGCCAGCAGAGAGGCTCCTACGCTGGGCTACACCTTC
TRBJ1-6,TRBV28,-,-,CASRETADNSPLHF,TGTGCCAGCAGAGAGACAGCCGATAATTCACCCCTCCACTTT
TRBJ2-5,TRBV14,-,-,CASSHGRYETQYF,TGTGCCAGCAGCCATGGGCGCTACGAGACCCAGTACTTC
TRBJ1-2,TRBV12-3/TRBV12-4,-,-,CASSYGEVYGYTF,TGTGCCAGCAGTTACGGGGAAGTTTATGGCTACACCTTC
TRBJ1-1,TRBV12-3/TRBV12-4,-,-,CASSLQNTEAFF,TGTGCCAGCAGTTTACAGAACACTGAAGCTTTCTTT
TRBJ1-2,TRBV30,few,-,CAWSVSQIDGYTF,TGTGCCTGGAGTGTTTCGCAGATTGATGGCTACACCTTC
TRBJ2-3,TRBV20-1,-,TRBD2,CSASSSGAATDTQYF,TGCAGTGCTAGTTCGAGCGGGGCTGCGACAGATACGCAGTATTTT
TRBJ2-1,TRBV5-1,-,-,CASSLGEAYNEQFF,TGCGCCAGCAGCTTGGGGGAGGCCTACAATGAGCAGTTCTTC